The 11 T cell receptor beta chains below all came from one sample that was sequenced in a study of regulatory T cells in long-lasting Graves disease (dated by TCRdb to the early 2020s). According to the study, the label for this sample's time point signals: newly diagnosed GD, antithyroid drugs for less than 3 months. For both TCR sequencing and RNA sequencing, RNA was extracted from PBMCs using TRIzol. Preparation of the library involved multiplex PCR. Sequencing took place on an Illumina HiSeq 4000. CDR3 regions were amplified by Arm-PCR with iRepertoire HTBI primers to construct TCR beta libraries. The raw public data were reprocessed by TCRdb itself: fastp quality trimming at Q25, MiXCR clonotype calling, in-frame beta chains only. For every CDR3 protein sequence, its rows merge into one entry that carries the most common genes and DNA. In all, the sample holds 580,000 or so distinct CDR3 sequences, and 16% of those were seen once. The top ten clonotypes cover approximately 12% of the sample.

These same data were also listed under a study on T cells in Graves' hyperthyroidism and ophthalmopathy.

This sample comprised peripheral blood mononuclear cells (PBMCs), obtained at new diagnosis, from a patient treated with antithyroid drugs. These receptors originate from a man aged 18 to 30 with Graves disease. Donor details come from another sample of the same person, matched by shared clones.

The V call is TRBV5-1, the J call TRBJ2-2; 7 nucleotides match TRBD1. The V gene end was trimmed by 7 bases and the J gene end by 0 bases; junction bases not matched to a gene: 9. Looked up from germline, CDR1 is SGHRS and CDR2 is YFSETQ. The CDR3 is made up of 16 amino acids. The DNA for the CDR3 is TGCGCCAGCGCGACCCTTCAGGGGGCGAACACCGGGGAGCTGTTTTTT. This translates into CASATLQGANTGELFF.

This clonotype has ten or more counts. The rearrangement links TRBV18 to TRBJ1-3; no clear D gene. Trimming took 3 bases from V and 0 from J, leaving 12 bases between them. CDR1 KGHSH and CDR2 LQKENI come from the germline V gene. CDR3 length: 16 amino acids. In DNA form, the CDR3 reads TGTGCCAGCTCACCTCACGGACCGAGCTCTGGAAACACCATATATTTT. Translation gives CASSPHGPSSGNTIYF.

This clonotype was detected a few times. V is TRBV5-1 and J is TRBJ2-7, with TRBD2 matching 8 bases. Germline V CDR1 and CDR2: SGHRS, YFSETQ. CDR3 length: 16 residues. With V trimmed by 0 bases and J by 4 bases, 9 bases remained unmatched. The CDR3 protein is CASSLALSGSAYEQYF. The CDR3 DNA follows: TGCGCCAGCAGCTTGGCACTGAGCGGGAGTGCGTACGAGCAGTACTTC.

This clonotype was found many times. CDR3 residues: CASSLRSGAYNEQFF. The CDR3 bases are TGCGCCAGCAGCTTGCGGAGCGGGGCCTACAATGAGCAGTTCTTC. The chain recombines TRBV5-1 with TRBJ2-1; 7 bases agree with TRBD2. The V segment lost 1 base and the J segment 2 bases; nucleotides outside the gene matches: 3. This CDR3 has 15 residues. Germline V gene sequence: CDR1 SGHRS, CDR2 YFSETQ.

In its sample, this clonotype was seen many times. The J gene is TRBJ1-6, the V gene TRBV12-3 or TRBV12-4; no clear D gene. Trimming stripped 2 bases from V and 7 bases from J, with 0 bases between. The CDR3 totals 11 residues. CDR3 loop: CASSLNSPLHF. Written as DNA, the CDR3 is TGTGCCAGCAGTTTAAATTCACCCCTCCACTTT.

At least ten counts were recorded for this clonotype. The CDR3 reads CASRRRGTGLSDTQYF. The CDR3 nucleotides read TGTGCCAGTCGCCGGCGAGGGACAGGGCTCTCAGATACGCAGTATTTT. V usage is TRBV27 and J usage is TRBJ2-3; TRBD1 matches 9 bases. There are 16 residues in the CDR3. J gave up 4 bases and V 9 bases, and 14 bases lay outside the gene matches. Germline values: CDR1 MNHEY, CDR2 SMNVEV (reference sequence).

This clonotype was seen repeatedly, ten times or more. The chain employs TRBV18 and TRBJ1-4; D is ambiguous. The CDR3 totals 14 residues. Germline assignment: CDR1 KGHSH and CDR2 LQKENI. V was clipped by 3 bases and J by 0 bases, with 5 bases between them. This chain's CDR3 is CASSPRATNEKLFF. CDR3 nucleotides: TGTGCCAGCTCACCTCGTGCAACTAATGAAAAACTGTTTTTT.

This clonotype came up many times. The CDR3 nucleotides are TGTGCCAGCAGCTTAGGGCTAGACAATGAGCAGTTCTTC. Translating it yields CASSLGLDNEQFF. This rearrangement joins TRBV11-2 to TRBJ2-1, with D uncertain. This CDR3 comprises 13 residues. Germline V gene lookup returns CDR1 SGHAT and CDR2 FQNNGV. V lost 1 base and J lost 5, with 6 bases in between.

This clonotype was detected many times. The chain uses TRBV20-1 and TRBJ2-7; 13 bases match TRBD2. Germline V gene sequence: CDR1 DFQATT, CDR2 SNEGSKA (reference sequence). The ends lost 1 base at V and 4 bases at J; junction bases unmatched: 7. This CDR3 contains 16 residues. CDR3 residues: CSARVHGLAGDYEQYF. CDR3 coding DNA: TGCAGTGCTAGAGTTCATGGACTAGCGGGAGATTACGAGCAGTACTTC.

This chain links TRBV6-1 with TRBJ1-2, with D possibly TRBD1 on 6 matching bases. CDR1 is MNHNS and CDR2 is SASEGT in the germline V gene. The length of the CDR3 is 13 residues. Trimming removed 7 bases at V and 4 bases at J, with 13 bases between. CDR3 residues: CASKQGPSYGYTF. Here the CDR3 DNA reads TGTGCCAGCAAACAGGGCCCTTCCTATGGCTACACCTTC.

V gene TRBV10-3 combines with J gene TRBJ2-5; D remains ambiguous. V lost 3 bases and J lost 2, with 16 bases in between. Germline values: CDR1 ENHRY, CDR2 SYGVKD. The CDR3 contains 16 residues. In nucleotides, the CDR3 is TGTGCCATCAGTGATCCCCGAGGAACGGAACAAGAGACCCAGTACTTC. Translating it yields CAISDPRGTEQETQYF.